Below, 9 T cell receptor beta chains from the same sample are listed, as sequenced in a study of T cells expressing NK-cell markers. TCRdb reanalyzed the 5' RACE reads, giving one entry per CDR3 protein sequence and no DNA. Recorded here are about 540,000 distinct CDR3 sequences; the top ten clones represent approximately 3.5%. What was sequenced was blood T cells: a sorted CD56 or NKG2C T cell subset, CD4+ or CD8+ T cells, or bulk PBMC T cells (not recorded which). The source of these receptors is a man between 18 and 29 years old in good health.

The chain links TRBV30 to TRBJ2-4; TCRdb picks TRBD1, but there is no DNA to check that call. CDR1 GTSNPN and CDR2 SVGIG come from the germline V gene (reference sequence). The CDR3 loop spans 13 amino acids. The CDR3 loop is CAWDRGAKNIQYF.

The rearrangement joins TRBV10-1 to TRBJ2-3. The germline gives CDR1 WNHNN, CDR2 SYGVQD (reference sequence). This CDR3 region has 13 residues. The CDR3 spells CASSDGAPDTQYF.

The genes are TRBV5-5 and TRBJ1-1. The germline V gene has CDR1 SGHKS and CDR2 YYEKEE (reference sequence). The length of the CDR3 is 16 residues. The CDR3 loop reads CASSLFPDTGGTEAFF.

The chain has TRBV7-6 and TRBJ2-3; the TRBD1 assignment by TCRdb is unverifiable without DNA. CDR1 is SGHVS, CDR2 FNYEAQ, per germline. The CDR3 runs to 15 residues. The CDR3 spells CASSLVPGWGDTQYF.

The chain couples TRBV20-1 to TRBJ1-5; the D call of TRBD1 rests on TCRdb alone, since no DNA is present to check it. This CDR3 is built from 15 residues. CDR1 is DFQATT, CDR2 SNEGSKA, per germline (reference sequence). The CDR3 protein is CSARVGQGNNQPQHF.

CDR3 in amino acids: CASSGGTTDTQYF. This chain connects TRBV6-6 to TRBJ2-3; TCRdb gives TRBD1 as the D gene, but with no DNA this cannot be confirmed. The CDR3 runs 13 residues. Germline V gene lookup returns CDR1 MNHNY and CDR2 SVGAGI (reference sequence).

The chain employs TRBV27 and TRBJ2-1; without DNA, the TCRdb call of TRBD1 cannot be checked. Germline V gene lookup returns CDR1 MNHEY and CDR2 SMNVEV (reference sequence). The CDR3 covers 15 residues. Here the CDR3 reads CASSFLGGGYNEQFF.

This chain links TRBV20-1 with TRBJ2-1; absent DNA, TCRdb's TRBD2 call cannot be checked. CDR3 length: 16 residues. From germline, CDR1 is DFQATT and CDR2 SNEGSKA (reference sequence). The CDR3 sequence: CSARESGPTHYNEQFF.

This chain uses TRBV29-1 with TRBJ1-2; the TCRdb call, TRBD1, lacks DNA for checking. The CDR3 spans 12 residues. Per germline, CDR1 SQVTM and CDR2 ANQGSEA. The CDR3: CSVTTGGGGYTF.